This entry concerns a single T cell receptor (beta chain). Its antigen is not known. This may arise from a read error, as a much more abundant clone is one base away. The sample is drawn from a study of circulating CD8 cells and anti-PD-1 response in melanoma. Study results and limitations: Under 8% of TRB clonotypes were shared between subsets at M1.

From live CD3+CD8+TCRalphabeta+ cells, four PD-1 and/or TIGIT subsets were sorted. Trimming shortened V by 10 bases and J by 0 bases, and 13 bases separated the two germline ends. This CDR3 is built from 13 residues. Germline values: CDR1 SNHLY, CDR2 FYNNEI. Each library started from about 14 ng of total RNA using the QIAseq Immune Repertoire TCR panel. TCRdb itself ran the reads through MiXCR, one entry per CDR3 protein. The sample holds around 490 distinct CDR3 sequences; approximately 6.3% are singletons and the top ten take roughly a third. This TCR came from a human donor with melanoma. The V gene is TRBV2, the J gene TRBJ2-7; no clear D gene. The sequencing used CD8+ T cells from PBMCs, collected at baseline or after one month of anti-PD-1 therapy (not recorded which). The CDR3 here is CAIAGTDSYEQYF. CDR3 coding DNA: TGTGCCATCGCAGGAACAGACTCCTACGAGCAGTACTTC.